The rows below give T cell receptor beta chains drawn from one sample of a study of blood T cell repertoires in COVID-19. Sequencing used immunoSEQ multiplex PCR; TCRdb keeps in-frame clones, though not all of them. The table records around 200,000 clones, roughly 75% of them present only once. Sample: peripheral blood. The receptor set was obtained from a woman in her seventies with acute or convalescent COVID-19. CDR3s leave out the opening cysteine and the closing phenylalanine or tryptophan. For some rows the clone size is stated as once, few or many, or as a class when expanded; others skip it.

few,TRBJ1-5,TRBV19,ASGGANQPQH
.,TRBJ1-5,TRBV5-4,ASSLFGFQPQH
.,TRBJ2-7,TRBV28,ASSSPYLKQY
.,TRBJ1-1,TRBV19,ASSTERQILNTEAF
.,TRBJ2-3,TRBV2,ASTGTSGADTQY
once,TRBJ2-7,TRBV27,ASSLGMVGFEQY
few,TRBJ1-1,TRBV2,ASSGLLDTEAF
.,TRBJ1-1,TRBV15,ATSGLQGYTEAF
.,TRBJ2-2,TRBV27,ASSLTSRYTGELF
.,TRBJ2-1,TRBV24-1,ATSDFGGQGLNEQF